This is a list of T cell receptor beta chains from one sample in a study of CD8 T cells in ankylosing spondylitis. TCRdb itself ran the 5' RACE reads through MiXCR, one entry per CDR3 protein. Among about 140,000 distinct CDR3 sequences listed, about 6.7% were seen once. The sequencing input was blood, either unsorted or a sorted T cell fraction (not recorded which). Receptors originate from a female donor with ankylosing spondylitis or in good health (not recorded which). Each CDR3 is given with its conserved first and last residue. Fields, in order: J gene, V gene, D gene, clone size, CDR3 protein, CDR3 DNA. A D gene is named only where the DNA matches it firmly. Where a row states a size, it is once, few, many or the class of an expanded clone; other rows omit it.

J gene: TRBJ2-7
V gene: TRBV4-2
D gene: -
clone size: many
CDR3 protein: CASSQDRASLLTEQYF
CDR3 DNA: TGTGCCAGCAGCCAAGATCGGGCTTCACTGTTGACCGAGCAGTACTTC

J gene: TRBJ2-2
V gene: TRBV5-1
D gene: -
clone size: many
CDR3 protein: CASSFSTGELFF
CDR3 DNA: TGCGCCAGCAGCTTTTCTACCGGGGAGCTGTTTTTT

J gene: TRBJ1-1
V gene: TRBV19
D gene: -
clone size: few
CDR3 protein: CASSIWGRTEAFF
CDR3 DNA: TGTGCCAGTAGTATCTGGGGGCGCACTGAAGCTTTCTTT

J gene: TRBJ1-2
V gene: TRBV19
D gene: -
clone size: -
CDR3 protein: CASSMGTGPTLYGYTF
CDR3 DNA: TGTGCCAGTAGTATGGGAACAGGACCCACTCTCTATGGCTACACCTTC

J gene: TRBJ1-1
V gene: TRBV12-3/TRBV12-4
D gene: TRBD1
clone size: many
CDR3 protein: CASRTGTGAMNTEAFF
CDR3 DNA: TGTGCCAGCAGAACCGGGACAGGGGCCATGAACACTGAAGCTTTCTTT

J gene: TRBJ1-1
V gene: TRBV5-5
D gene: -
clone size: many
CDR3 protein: CASSTLRGSNTEAFF
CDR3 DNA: TGTGCCAGCAGCACTCTTAGGGGGTCTAACACTGAAGCTTTCTTT

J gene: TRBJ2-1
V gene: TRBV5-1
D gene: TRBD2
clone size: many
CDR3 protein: CASSGGLVIDNEQFF
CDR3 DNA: TGCGCCAGCAGTGGGGGACTAGTAATCGACAATGAGCAGTTCTTC

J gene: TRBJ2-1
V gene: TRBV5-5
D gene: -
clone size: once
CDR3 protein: CASSMGHSSYNEQFF
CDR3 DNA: TGTGCCAGCAGTATGGGGCACAGCTCCTACAATGAGCAGTTCTTC

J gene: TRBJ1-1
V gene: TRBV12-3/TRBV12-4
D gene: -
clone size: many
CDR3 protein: CASSLLSGMNTEAFF
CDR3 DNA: TGTGCCAGCAGCCTGCTCTCCGGTATGAACACTGAAGCTTTCTTT

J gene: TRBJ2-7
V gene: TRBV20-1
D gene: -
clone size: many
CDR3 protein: CSAREGYEQYF
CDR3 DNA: TGCAGTGCTAGAGAAGGGTACGAGCAGTACTTC

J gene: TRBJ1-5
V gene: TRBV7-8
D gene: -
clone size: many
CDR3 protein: CASSLEGVSNQPQHF
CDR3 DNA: TGTGCCAGCAGCTTAGAAGGGGTTAGCAATCAGCCCCAGCATTTT

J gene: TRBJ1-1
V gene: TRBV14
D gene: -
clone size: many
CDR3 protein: CASSRLRRTEAFF
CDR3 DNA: TGTGCCAGCAGCCGATTAAGGAGGACTGAAGCTTTCTTT

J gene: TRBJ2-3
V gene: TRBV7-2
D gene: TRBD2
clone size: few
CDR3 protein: CASSPRLAGPMSDTQYF
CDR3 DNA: TGTGCCAGCAGCCCCCGACTAGCGGGGCCGATGTCAGATACGCAGTATTTT

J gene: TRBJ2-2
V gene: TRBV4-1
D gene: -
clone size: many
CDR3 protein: CASSLDLGGWTGELFF
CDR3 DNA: TGCGCCAGCAGCCTCGACTTGGGGGGTTGGACCGGGGAGCTGTTTTTT

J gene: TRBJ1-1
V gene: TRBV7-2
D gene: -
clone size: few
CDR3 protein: CASSLVREALGAFF
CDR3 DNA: TGTGCCAGCAGCTTAGTCAGGGAAGCCTTAGGAGCTTTCTTT

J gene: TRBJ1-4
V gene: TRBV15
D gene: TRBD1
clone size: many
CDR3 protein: CATSRTTGSNEKLFF
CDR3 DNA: TGTGCCACCAGCAGGACGACAGGGAGTAATGAAAAACTGTTTTTT

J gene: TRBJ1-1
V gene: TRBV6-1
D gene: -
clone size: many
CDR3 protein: CASSLMGELNTEAFF
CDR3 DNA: TGTGCCAGCAGCCTAATGGGCGAATTGAACACTGAAGCTTTCTTT

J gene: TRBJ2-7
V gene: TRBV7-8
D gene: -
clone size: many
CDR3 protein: CASSFGEIYEQYF
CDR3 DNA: TGTGCCAGCAGCTTCGGGGAGATCTACGAGCAGTACTTC

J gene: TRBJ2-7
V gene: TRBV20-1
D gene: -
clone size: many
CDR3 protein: CSAKGPGDEQYF
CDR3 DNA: TGCAGTGCTAAGGGGCCTGGGGACGAGCAGTACTTC

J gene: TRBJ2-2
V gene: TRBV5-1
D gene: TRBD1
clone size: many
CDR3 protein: CASSLAGGRELFF
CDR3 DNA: TGCGCCAGCAGCTTGGCAGGGGGCCGGGAGCTGTTTTTT

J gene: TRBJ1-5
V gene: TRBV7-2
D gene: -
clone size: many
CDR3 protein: CASSSNNQPQHF
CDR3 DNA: TGTGCCAGCAGCTCTAATAATCAGCCCCAGCATTTT

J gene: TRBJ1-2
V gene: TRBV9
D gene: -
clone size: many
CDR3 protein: CASSPGDTTRYGYTF
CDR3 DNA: TGTGCCAGCAGCCCGGGGGACACAACTCGCTATGGCTACACCTTC

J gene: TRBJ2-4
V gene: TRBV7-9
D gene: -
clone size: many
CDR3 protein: CASSLTGSGNIQYF
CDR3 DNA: TGTGCCAGCAGCTTGACAGGGAGCGGGAACATTCAGTACTTC

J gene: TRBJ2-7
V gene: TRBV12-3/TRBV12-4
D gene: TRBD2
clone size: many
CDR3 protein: CASTWALAGYEQYF
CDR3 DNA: TGTGCCAGCACATGGGCCCTAGCGGGGTACGAGCAGTACTTC

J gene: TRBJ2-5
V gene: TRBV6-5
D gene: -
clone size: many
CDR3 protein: CASSYNGGSVETQYF
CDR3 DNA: TGTGCCAGCAGTTATAATGGGGGAAGTGTAGAGACCCAGTACTTC

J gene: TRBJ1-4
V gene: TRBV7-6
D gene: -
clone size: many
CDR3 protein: CASSFSGNEKLFF
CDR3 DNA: TGTGCCAGCAGCTTCTCGGGGAATGAAAAACTGTTTTTT

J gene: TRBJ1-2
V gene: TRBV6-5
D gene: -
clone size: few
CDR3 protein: CASSYSVGANYGYTF
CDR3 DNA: TGTGCCAGCAGTTACTCAGTTGGAGCGAACTATGGCTACACCTTC